Sequencing of this T cell receptor beta chain was carried out in a study of shared clonotypes between healthy human individuals (dated by TCRdb to between 2020 and 2021). General notes on the study: A couple of women and a few men aged 18 to 49 years were included in the cohort. For each donor, CD4 naive and CD4 memory were each given three plates, CD8 naive was given two plates, and CD8 memory was given one plate. To estimate repertoire size and how much clonotypes are shared between individuals, the study performed deep sequencing of blood TCR repertoires from five healthy adults. Libraries were prepared and TCR repertoires were sequenced by different laboratories using diverse techniques, in order to increase sequencing depth and limit assay-specific biases. Between about 0.9 and 10 billion PBMCs per donor were obtained by leukapheresis. Broader findings and caveats from the paper: Higher generation probabilities were observed for clonotypes shared by all four sorted-subset donors than for non-shared clonotypes. Sampling was restricted to blood, and TCR repertoires in tissues likely differ from the TCR repertoires found in blood. Even with the large sequencing depth, rarefaction of the sorted-subset datasets indicated that sequencing was incomplete. About 5% of naive CD4, around 3.6% of naive CD8, approximately 2% of memory CD4, and approximately 0.39% of memory CD8 clonotypes were shared across several donors. Naive subsets generally had larger estimated clonotype richness than memory subsets did. Because the study included only a small number of donors, the genetic and exposure-history diversity represented was limited. Based on pairwise subsampling, the degree of clonotype sharing among donors was expected to be affected by sequencing depth.

Points on this clone: Its antigen is still unknown. One base away there is no much larger clone; base qualities are not given.

Deletion took 3 bases off V and 4 bases off J, with a span of 15 bases between the germline ends. The CDR1 and CDR2 encoded by the germline V gene are SGHVS and FQNEAQ. Measured from the cysteine to the phenylalanine, the CDR3 is 15 residues long. The DNA shown is the 45-base CDR3, in frame from base 1. TCR CDR3 regions were amplified from genomic DNA by multiplex PCR using the deep immunoSEQ assay. For each cell subset, the extracted genomic DNA was distributed evenly across all wells of several immunoSEQ 96-well plates, and each plate served as one replicate. For sorted subsets, around 200 ng genomic DNA, equal to about 30,000 T cell genomes, was loaded into each replicate PCR. Purified libraries were measured with a Qubit 3.0 fluorometer, size-checked on a Bioanalyzer 2100, and measured again with the KAPA Library Quantification kit. Each immunoSEQ 96-well plate was sequenced on its own single-read 150-cycle Illumina NextSeq 550 flow cell. In the original analysis: Because the immunoSEQ output held only junctional sequences and lacked quality scores, the filtering could not match the filtering applied to full-length reads. Sequences were annotated with PyIR, a Python wrapper for IgBLAST v1.9, using IMGT germline references to assign V/J genes and CDR3. Reads were removed for weak V/J assignments (E-value above 1e-6), missing CDR3, stop codons, out-of-frame junctions, or ambiguous translated residues. V3J clonotypes were defined by identical inferred V gene, J gene, and CDR3 amino acid sequence. To compute the percentage overlap between repertoires, the number of shared unique clonotypes was divided by the size of the smaller repertoire. RTK rarefaction, the Chao1 estimator, and Recon v2.1 estimates of unobserved clonotypes were used to assess repertoire richness. For all TCRbeta clonotypes obtained by the gDNA method from a few donors, generation probabilities were computed with OLGA. The source is immuneACCESS, and TCRdb retained only in-frame sequences with V and J called. Part of the clones is not carried over; for the studies checked, unresolved V genes explain less than half of this, and the remainder is unexplained. That table furnishes V, J and clone size, whereas the DNA furnished D and trimming. Within this sample are fewer than 1.8 million clones, with approximately 98.5% of them counted one time only. The ten largest clones add up to about 0.34% of the sample.

Donors were healthy HIV-negative adults with no recently reported acute infections or vaccinations. Every donor was a Caucasian adult residing in Nashville, Tennessee, USA. CD4+ T cells were enriched through magnetic negative selection, after which naive cells were positively selected on CD45RA and the remaining negative fraction served as the memory subset. After blood collection by leukapheresis, PBMCs were isolated using Ficoll-Histopaque density gradient centrifugation and then cryopreserved in the vapor phase of liquid nitrogen. Analytical flow cytometry was used to check the purity and quantity of every magnetically sorted T cell population. From each sorted fraction, genomic DNA was isolated and quantified by UV absorbance on a Nanodrop 2000c.

Sequences were obtained from naive CD4+ T cells sorted from blood. The cell subset or site label, read with the paper, signifies: CD45RA+ positively selected. Recombination connected TRBV7-8 to TRBJ1-2; no confident D gene assignment can be made. This sequence originates from a young man in good health. The CDR3 sequence is CASSLGPEVGYGYTF. The nucleotides are TGTGCCAGCAGCTTGGGCCCCGAAGTCGGCTATGGCTACACCTTC.